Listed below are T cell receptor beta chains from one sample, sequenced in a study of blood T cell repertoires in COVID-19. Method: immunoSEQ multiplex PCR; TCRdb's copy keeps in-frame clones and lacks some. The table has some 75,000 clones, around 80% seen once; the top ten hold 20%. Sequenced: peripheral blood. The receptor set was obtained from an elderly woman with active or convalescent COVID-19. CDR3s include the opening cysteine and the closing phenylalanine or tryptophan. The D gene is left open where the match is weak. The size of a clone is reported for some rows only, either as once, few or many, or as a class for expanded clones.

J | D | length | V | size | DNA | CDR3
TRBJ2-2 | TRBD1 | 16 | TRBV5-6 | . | TGTGCCAGCAGCTCCCGGACAGGGGGCGGAACCGGGGAGCTGTTTTTT | CASSSRTGGGTGELFF
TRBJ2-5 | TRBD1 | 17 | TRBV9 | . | TGTGCCAGCAGCCTACACCCGGGACAGGAGACACAAGAGACCCAGTACTTC | CASSLHPGQETQETQYF
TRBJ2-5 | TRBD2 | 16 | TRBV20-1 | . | TGCAGTGCTAGTCGTCCTAGCGGGGGGGCCGTAGAGACCCAGTACTTC | CSASRPSGGAVETQYF
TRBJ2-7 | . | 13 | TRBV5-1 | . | TGCGCCAGCAGCATGGACAGATTCTACGAGCAGTACTTC | CASSMDRFYEQYF
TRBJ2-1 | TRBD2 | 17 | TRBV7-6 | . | TGTGCCAGCAGCTTAAGGTCTAGCGGGGGTTACTACAATGAGCAGTTCTTC | CASSLRSSGGYYNEQFF
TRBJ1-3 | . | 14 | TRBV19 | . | TGTGCCAGTAGTCCCAGGGTCTCTGGAAACACCATATATTTT | CASSPRVSGNTIYF
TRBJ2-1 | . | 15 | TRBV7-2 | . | TGTGCCAGCAGCTTATCGGAAGGACACTACAATGAGCAGTTCTTC | CASSLSEGHYNEQFF
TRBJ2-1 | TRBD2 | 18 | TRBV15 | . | TGTGCCACCAGCAGATCCTCGATTCTAGCGGGGGGTGACAATGAGCAGTTCTTC | CATSRSSILAGGDNEQFF
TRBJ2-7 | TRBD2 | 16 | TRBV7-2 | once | TGTGCCAGCAGCTTAGGGTGGGGTAGCGGGAGTGACGAGCAGTACTTC | CASSLGWGSGSDEQYF
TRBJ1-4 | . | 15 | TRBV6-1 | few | TGTGCCAGCAGTGAAGCGGGTACAGCCACTGAAAAACTGTTTTTT | CASSEAGTATEKLFF
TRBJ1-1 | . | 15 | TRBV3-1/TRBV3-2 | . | TGTGCCAGCAGCCAACCCGGGACACTGAACACTGAAGCTTTCTTT | CASSQPGTLNTEAFF
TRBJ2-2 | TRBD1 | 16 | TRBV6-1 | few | TGTGCCAGCAGTGGCCAGGGACAGGGAAACACCGGGGAGCTGTTTTTT | CASSGQGQGNTGELFF
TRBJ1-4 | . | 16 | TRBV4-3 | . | TGCGCCAGCAGCCAAGACCCAGAATCAACTAATGAAAAACTGTTTTTT | CASSQDPESTNEKLFF
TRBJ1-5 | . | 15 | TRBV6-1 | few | TGTGCCAGCAGTGAAGGGCCTCTGGGGAGTCAGCCCCAGCATTTT | CASSEGPLGSQPQHF
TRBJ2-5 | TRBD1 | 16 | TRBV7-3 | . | TGTGCCAGCAGCTTAAGCCCGACCAGGGGGCAAGAGACCCAGTACTTC | CASSLSPTRGQETQYF
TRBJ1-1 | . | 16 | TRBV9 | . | TGTGCCAGCAGCGTGGGTTCAGGGCCCCGAAACACTGAAGCTTTCTTT | CASSVGSGPRNTEAFF
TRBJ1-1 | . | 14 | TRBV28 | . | TGTGCCAGCAGTACAGGGAGTTTGATCACTGAAGCTTTCTTT | CASSTGSLITEAFF
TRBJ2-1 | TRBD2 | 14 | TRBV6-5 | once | TGTGCCAGCAGTCTGGGAGGGGCTTTCAATGAGCAGTTCTTC | CASSLGGAFNEQFF
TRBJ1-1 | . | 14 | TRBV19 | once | TGTGCCAGTAATAGGGGTCTCGTGGTCACTGAAGCTTTCTTT | CASNRGLVVTEAFF
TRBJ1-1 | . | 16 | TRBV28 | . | TGTGCCAGCAGTAATATACCGACTAAGTTAAACACTGAAGCTTTCTTT | CASSNIPTKLNTEAFF
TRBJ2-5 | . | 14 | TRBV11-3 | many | TGTGCCAGCAGCTTAGAAAAGGGGCAAGAGACCCAGTACTTC | CASSLEKGQETQYF
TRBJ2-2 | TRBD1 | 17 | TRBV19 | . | TGTGCCAGTAGTATAGGGTGGCAGGGGGCGGTCACCGGGGAGCTGTTTTTT | CASSIGWQGAVTGELFF
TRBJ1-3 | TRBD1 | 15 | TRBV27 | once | TGTGCCAGCAGATCCGGGACAGGGCCTGGAAACACCATATATTTT | CASRSGTGPGNTIYF
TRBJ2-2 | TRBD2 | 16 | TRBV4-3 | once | TGCGCCAGCAGCCAAGGACTAGCCCGGAACACCGGGGAGCTGTTTTTT | CASSQGLARNTGELFF
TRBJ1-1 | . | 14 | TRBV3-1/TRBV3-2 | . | TGTGCCAGCAGCCAAGCTAGGGGCCGGGCTGAAGCTTTCTTT | CASSQARGRAEAFF
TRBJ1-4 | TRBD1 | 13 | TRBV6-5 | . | TGTGCCGGGGAACGGGACAGGGGGGGGAAACTGTTTTTT | CAGERDRGGKLFF
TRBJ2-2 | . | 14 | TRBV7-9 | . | TGTGCCAGCAGCCCCCGATCGGGAGTCGGGGAGCTGTTTTTT | CASSPRSGVGELFF
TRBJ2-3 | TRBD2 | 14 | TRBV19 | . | TGTGCCAGCCCCGCGGCGGGGGAAACAGATACGCAGTATTTT | CASPAAGETDTQYF
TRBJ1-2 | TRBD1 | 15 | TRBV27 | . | TGTGCCAGCAGTTTCCTGGACAGGATTAACTATGGCTACACCTTC | CASSFLDRINYGYTF
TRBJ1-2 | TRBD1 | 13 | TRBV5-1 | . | TGCGCCAGCAGCTGGACAGGGGACTATGGCTACACCTTC | CASSWTGDYGYTF
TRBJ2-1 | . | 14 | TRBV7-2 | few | TGTGCCAGCAGCTTAGCGTTCGGCGGCAATGAGCAGTTCTTC | CASSLAFGGNEQFF
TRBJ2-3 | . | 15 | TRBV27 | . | TGTGCCAGCAGTTTAGGGAGGACACACACAGATACGCAGTATTTT | CASSLGRTHTDTQYF